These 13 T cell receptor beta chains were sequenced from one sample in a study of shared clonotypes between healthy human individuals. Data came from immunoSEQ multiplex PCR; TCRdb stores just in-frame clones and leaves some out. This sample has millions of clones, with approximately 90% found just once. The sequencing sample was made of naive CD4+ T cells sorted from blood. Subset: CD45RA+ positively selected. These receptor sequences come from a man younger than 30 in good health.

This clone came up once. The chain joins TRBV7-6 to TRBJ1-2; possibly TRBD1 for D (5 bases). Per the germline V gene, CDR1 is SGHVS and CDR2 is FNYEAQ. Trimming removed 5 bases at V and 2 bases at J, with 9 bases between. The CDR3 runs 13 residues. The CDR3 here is CASSMDTNYGYTF. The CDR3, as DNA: TGTGCCAGCAGCATGGACACAAACTATGGCTACACCTTC.

DNA for the CDR3: TGTGCCAGCAGCGTAAGCCGGGACAGCACCTACTTC. Its translation: CASSVSRDSTYF. This chain connects TRBV11-2 to TRBJ2-7; 7 bases match TRBD1. The germline V gene has CDR1 SGHAT and CDR2 FQNNGV. The CDR3 has 12 amino acids. V shed 5 bases and J 13 bases; nucleotides not matched to a gene: 11.

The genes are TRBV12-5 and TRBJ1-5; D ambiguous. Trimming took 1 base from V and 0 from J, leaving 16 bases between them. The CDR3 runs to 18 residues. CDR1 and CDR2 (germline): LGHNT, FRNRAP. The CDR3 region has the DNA TGTGCTAGTGGTTTGGCCTGGGCGACCTCCTATAGCAATCAGCCCCAGCATTTT. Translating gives CASGLAWATSYSNQPQHF. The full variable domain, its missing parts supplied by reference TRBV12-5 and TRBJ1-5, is DARVTQTPRHKVTEMGQEVTMRCQPILGHNTVFWYRQTMMQGLELLAYFRNRAPLDDSGMPKDRFSAEMPDATLATLKIQPSEPRDSAVYFCASGLAWATSYSNQPQHFGDGTRLSIL.

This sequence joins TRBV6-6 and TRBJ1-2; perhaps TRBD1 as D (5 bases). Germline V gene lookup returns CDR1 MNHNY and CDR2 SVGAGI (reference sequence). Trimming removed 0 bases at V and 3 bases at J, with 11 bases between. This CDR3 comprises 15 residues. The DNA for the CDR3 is TGTGCCAGCAGTTACTCGGGGGTGGAGGACTATGGCTACACCTTC. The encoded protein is CASSYSGVEDYGYTF.

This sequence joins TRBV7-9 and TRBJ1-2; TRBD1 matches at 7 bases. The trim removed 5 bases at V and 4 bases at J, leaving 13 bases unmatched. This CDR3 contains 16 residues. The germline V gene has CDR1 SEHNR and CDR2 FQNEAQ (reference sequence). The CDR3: CASSPGEGAVVYGYTF. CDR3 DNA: TGTGCCAGCAGCCCCGGGGAGGGGGCTGTCGTCTATGGCTACACCTTC.

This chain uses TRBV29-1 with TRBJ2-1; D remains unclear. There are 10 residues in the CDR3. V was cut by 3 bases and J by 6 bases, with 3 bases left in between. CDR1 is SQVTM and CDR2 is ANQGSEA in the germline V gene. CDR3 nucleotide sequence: TGCAGCGTTGATCCCAATGAGCAGTTCTTC. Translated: CSVDPNEQFF.

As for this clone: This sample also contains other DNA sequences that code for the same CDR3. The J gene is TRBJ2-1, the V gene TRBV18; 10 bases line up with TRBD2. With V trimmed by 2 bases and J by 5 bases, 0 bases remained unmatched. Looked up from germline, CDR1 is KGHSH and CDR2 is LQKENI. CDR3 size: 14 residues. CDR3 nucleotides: TGTGCCAGCTCACCAACTAGCGGGGACAATGAGCAGTTCTTC. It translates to CASSPTSGDNEQFF.

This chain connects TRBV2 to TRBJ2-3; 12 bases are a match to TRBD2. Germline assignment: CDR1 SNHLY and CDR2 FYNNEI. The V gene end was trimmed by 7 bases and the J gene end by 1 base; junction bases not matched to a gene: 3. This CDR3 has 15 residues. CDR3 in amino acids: CASKSSGGGTDTQYF. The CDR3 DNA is TGTGCCAGCAAATCTAGCGGGGGGGGCACAGATACGCAGTATTTT.

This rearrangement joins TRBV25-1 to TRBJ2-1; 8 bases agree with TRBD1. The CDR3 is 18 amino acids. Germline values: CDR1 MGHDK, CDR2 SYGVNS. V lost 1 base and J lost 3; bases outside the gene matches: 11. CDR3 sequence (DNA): TGTGCCAGCAGTGAATTTACACAGGGGGATCTCTTCTACAATGAGCAGTTCTTC. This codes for CASSEFTQGDLFYNEQFF.

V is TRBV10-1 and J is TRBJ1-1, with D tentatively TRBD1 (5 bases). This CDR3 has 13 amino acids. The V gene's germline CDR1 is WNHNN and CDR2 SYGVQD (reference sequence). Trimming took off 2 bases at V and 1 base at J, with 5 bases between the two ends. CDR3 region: CASSEGANTEAFF. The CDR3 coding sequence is TGCGCCAGCAGTGAGGGGGCGAACACTGAAGCTTTCTTT.

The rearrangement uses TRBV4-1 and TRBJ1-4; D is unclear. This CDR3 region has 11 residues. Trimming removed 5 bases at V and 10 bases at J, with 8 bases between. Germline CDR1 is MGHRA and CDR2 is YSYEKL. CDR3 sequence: CASSWRGKLFF. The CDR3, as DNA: TGCGCCAGCAGCTGGCGCGGAAAACTGTTTTTT.

The CDR3 is CASSPNPGTGGYTF. Written as DNA, the CDR3 is TGCGCCAGCAGCCCCAATCCGGGCACAGGTGGCTACACCTTC. V and J are TRBV5-1 and TRBJ1-2; D is perhaps TRBD1 (5 bases). Trimming pared 4 bases from V and 7 bases from J, leaving 17 bases between. The CDR3 is 14 residues long. Per the germline V gene, CDR1 is SGHRS and CDR2 is YFSETQ.

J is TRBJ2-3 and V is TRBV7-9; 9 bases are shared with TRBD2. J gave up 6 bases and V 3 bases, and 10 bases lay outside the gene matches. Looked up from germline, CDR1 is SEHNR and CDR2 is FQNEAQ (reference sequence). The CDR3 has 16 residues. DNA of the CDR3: TGTGCCAGCAGCTTTACTAGCGGGCTAGCAGCGGATACGCAGTATTTT. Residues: CASSFTSGLAADTQYF.